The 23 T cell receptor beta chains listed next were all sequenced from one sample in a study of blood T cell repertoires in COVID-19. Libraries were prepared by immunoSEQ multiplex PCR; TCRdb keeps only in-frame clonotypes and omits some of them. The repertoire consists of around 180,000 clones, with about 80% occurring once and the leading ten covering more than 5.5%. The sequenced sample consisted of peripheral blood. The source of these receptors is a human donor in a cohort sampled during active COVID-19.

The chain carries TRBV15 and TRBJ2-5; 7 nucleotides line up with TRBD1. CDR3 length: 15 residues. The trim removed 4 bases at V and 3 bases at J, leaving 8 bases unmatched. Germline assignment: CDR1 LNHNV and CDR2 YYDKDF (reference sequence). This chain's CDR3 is CATSKEQGSEETQYF. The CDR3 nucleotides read TGTGCCACCAGCAAAGAACAGGGGAGCGAAGAGACCCAGTACTTC. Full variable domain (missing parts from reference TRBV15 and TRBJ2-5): DAMVIQNPRYQVTQFGKPVTLSCSQTLNHNVMYWYQQKSSQAPKLLFHYYDKDFNNEADTPDNFQSRRPNTSFCFLDIRSPGLGDTAMYLCATSKEQGSEETQYFGPGTRLLVL.

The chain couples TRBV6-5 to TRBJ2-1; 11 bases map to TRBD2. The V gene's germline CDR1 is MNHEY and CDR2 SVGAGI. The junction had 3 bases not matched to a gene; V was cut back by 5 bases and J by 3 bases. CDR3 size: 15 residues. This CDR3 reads CASSLLAGGYNEQFF. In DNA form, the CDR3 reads TGTGCCAGCAGTCTCCTAGCGGGGGGCTACAATGAGCAGTTCTTC.

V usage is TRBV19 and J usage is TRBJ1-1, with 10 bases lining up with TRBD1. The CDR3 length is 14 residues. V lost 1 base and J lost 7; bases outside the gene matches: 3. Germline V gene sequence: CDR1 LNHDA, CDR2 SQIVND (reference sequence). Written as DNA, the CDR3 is TGTGCCAGTAGTATAGGACAGGGGGCATTTGAAGCTTTCTTT. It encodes CASSIGQGAFEAFF.

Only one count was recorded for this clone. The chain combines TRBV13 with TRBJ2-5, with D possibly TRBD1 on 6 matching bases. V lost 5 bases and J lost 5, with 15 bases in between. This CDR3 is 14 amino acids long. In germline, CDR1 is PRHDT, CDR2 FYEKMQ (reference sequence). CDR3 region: CASSRTGTRETQYF. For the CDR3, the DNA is TGTGCCAGCAGCCGAACCGGGACAAGGGAGACCCAGTACTTC.

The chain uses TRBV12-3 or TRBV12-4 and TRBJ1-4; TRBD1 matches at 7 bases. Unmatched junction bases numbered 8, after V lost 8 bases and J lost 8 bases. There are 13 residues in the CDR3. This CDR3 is CASAMRGREKLFF. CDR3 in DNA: TGTGCCAGCGCAATGAGGGGGCGAGAAAAACTGTTTTTT.

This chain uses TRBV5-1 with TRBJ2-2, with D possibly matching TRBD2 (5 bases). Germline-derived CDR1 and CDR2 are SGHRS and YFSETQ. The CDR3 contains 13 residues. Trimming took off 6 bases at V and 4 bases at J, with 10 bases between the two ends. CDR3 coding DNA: TGCGCCAGCACAGAGGGTAGCACCGGGGAGCTGTTTTTT. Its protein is CASTEGSTGELFF.

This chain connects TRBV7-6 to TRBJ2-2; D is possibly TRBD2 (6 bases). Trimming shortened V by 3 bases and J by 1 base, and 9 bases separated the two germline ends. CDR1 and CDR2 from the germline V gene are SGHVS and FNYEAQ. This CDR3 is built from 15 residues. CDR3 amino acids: CASSFVGGNTGELFF. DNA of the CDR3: TGTGCCAGCAGCTTCGTCGGGGGGAACACCGGGGAGCTGTTTTTT.

The CDR3 reads CASSDQGLGYTF. The CDR3 nucleotides are TGTGCCAGCAGTGATCAGGGTTTAGGCTACACCTTC. This chain connects TRBV25-1 to TRBJ1-2; perhaps TRBD1 as D (5 bases). The CDR3 has 12 amino acids. Germline loops: CDR1 MGHDK, CDR2 SYGVNS. Trimming removed 3 bases from V and 8 bases from J, with 10 bases in between.

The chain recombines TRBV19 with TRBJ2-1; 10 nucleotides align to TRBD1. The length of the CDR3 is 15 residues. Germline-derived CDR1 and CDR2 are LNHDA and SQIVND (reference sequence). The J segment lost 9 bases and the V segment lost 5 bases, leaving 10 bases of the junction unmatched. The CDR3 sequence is CASSSRQGASAEQFF. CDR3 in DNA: TGTGCCAGTAGTTCCCGACAGGGGGCTTCGGCTGAGCAGTTCTTC.

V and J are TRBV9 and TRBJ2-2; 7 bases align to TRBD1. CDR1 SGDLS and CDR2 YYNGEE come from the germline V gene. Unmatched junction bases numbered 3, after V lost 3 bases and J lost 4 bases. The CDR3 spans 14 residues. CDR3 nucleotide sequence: TGTGCCAGCAGCGCCTACAGGGGCACCGGGGAGCTGTTTTTT. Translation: CASSAYRGTGELFF.

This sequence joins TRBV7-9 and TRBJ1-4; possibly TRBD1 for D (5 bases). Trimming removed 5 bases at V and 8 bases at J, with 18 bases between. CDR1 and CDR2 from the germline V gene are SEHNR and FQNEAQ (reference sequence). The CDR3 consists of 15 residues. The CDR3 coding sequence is TGTGCCAGCAGCCTTGATCAGGGCATGAGAGAAAAACTGTTTTTT. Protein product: CASSLDQGMREKLFF. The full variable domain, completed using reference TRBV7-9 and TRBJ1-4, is DTGVSQNPRHKITKRGQNVTFRCDPISEHNRLYWYRQTLGQGPEFLTYFQNEAQLEKSRLLSDRFSAERPKGSFSTLEIQRTEQGDSAMYLCASSLDQGMREKLFFGSGTQLSVL.

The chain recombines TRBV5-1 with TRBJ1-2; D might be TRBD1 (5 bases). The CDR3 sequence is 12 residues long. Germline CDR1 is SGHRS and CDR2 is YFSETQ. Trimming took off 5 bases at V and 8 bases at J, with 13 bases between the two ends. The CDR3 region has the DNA TGCGCCAGCAGAGGGGACTTATTCGGCTACACCTTC. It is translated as CASRGDLFGYTF.

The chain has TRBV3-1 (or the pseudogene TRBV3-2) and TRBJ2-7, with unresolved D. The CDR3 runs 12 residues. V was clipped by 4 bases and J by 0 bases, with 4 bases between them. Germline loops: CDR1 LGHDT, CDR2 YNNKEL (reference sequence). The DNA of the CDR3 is TGTGCCAGCAGCCTCCGCTCCTACGAGCAGTACTTC. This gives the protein CASSLRSYEQYF.

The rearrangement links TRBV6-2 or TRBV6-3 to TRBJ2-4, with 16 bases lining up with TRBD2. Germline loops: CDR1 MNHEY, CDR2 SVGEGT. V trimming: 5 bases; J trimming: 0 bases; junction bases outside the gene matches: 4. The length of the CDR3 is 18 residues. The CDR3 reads CASSRGTSGGVAKNIQYF. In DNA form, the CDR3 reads TGTGCCAGCAGTAGAGGGACTAGCGGGGGGGTAGCCAAAAACATTCAGTACTTC.

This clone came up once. This CDR3 is CASSPTRTGKVGNTIYF. Here the CDR3 DNA reads TGTGCCAGCTCACCTACCCGGACAGGGAAGGTTGGAAACACCATATATTTT. The rearrangement joins TRBV18 to TRBJ1-3; 8 positions match TRBD1. Per the germline V gene, CDR1 is KGHSH and CDR2 is LQKENI. V was clipped by 3 bases and J by 3 bases; unmatched bases: 10. The CDR3 consists of 17 residues.

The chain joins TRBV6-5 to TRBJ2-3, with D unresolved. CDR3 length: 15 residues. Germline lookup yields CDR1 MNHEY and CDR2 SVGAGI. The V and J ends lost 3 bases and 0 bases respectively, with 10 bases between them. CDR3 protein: CASSYSSPSTDTQYF. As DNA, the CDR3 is TGTGCCAGCAGTTATAGCTCCCCTAGCACAGATACGCAGTATTTT.

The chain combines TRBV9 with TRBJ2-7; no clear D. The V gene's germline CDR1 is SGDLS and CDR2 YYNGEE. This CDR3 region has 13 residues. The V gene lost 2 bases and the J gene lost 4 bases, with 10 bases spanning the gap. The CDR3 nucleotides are TGTGCCAGCAGCGTCTCGTCCGGGTACGAGCAGTACTTC. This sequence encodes CASSVSSGYEQYF.

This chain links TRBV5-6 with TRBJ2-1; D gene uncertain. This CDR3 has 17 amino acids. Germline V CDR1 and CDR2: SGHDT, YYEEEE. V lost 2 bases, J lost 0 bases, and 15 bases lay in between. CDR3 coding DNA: TGTGCCAGCAGCTTCCGCGAGACACTTAACTCCTACAATGAGCAGTTCTTC. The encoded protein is CASSFRETLNSYNEQFF.

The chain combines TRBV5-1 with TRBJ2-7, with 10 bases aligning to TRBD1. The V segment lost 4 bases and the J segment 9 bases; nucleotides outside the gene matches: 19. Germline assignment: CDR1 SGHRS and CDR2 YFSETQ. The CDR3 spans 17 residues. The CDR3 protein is CASSPRQGAGFGRGQYF. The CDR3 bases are TGCGCCAGCAGCCCGCGACAGGGGGCGGGCTTTGGGAGAGGGCAGTACTTC.

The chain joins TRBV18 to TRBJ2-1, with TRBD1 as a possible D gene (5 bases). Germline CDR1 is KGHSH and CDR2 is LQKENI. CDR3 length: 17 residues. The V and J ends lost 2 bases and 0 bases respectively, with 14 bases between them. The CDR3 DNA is TGTGCCAGCTCACCATTCGGCAGGGATAGCTCCTACAATGAGCAGTTCTTC. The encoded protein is CASSPFGRDSSYNEQFF.

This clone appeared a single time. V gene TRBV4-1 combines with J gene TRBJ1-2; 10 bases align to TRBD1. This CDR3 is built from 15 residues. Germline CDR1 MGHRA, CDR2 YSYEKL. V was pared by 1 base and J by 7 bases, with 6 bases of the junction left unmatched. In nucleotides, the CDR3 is TGCGCCAGCAGCCAAGTCCGGGACAGGGGTGGTGGCTACACCTTC. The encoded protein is CASSQVRDRGGGYTF.

CDR3 nucleotides: TGCGCCAGCAGCCAAAGCGTCGGACACAACTATGGCTACACCTTC. Translation: CASSQSVGHNYGYTF. This chain uses TRBV4-1 with TRBJ1-2; D is perhaps TRBD1 (5 bases). This CDR3 is built from 15 residues. Germline CDR1 is MGHRA and CDR2 is YSYEKL. Trimming took 2 bases from V and 2 from J, leaving 12 bases between them.

The DNA of the CDR3 is TGCGCCAGCAGCTGGGGGCGGGGGGGACTTAGATTGAGGAATGAGCAGTTCTTC. Protein product: CASSWGRGGLRLRNEQFF. The chain has TRBV5-1 and TRBJ2-1; TRBD2 matches 9 bases. CDR3 length: 18 amino acids. The germline V gene encodes CDR1 SGHRS and CDR2 YFSETQ. V lost 3 bases to trimming and J lost 7 bases; unmatched junction nucleotides: 17.